This T cell receptor (beta chain) was identified in a study of blood T cell repertoires in COVID-19. The CDR3 covers 15 residues. Germline loops: CDR1 LNHDA, CDR2 SQIVND (reference sequence). Between the trimmed V and J ends, which lost 3 bases and 4 bases, there was a span of 13 bases. TCRdb keeps only in-frame clones here, not all; method: immunoSEQ multiplex PCR. The sample has some 350,000 clones; 85% to 90% are singletons. The sequencing input was PBMCs or T cells enriched from blood (not recorded which). This sequence joins TRBV19 and TRBJ1-5, with D possibly TRBD1 on 5 matching bases. The clonotype was recovered from a man younger than 35 who had recovered from COVID-19. The CDR3 coding sequence is TGTGCCAGTAGTATGGCAGGGCCAATAAATCAGCCCCAGCATTTT. As protein: CASSMAGPINQPQHF.